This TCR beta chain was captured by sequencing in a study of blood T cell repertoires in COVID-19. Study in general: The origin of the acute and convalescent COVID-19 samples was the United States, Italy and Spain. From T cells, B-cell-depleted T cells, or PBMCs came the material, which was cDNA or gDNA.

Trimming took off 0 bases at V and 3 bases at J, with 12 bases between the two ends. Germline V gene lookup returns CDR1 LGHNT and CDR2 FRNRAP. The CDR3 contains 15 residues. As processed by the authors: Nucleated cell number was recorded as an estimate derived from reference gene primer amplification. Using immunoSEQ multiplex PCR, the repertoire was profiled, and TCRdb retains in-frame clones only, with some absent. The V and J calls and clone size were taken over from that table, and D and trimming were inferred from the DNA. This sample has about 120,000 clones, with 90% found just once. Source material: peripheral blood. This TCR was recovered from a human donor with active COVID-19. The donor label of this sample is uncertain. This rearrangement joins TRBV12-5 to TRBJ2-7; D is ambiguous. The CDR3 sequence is CASGLVTSGVYEQYF. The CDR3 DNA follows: TGTGCTAGTGGTTTGGTAACTTCGGGTGTCTACGAGCAGTACTTC.